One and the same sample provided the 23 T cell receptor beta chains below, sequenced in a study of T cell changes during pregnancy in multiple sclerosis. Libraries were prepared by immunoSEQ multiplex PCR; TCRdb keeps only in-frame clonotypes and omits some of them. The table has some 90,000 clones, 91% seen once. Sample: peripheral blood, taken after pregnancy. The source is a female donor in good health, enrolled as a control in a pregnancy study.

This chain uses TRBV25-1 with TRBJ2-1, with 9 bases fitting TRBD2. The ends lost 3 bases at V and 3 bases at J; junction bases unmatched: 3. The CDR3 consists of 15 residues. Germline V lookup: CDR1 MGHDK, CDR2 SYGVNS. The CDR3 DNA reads TGTGCCAGCAGTGAGAATAGCGGGGGCTACAATGAGCAGTTCTTC. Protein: CASSENSGGYNEQFF.

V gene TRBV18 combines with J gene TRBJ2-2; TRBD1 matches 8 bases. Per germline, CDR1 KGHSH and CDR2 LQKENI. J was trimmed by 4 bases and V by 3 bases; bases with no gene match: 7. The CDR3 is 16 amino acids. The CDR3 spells CASSPDRVGSTGELFF. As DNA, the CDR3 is TGTGCCAGCTCACCGGACAGGGTAGGAAGCACCGGGGAGCTGTTTTTT.

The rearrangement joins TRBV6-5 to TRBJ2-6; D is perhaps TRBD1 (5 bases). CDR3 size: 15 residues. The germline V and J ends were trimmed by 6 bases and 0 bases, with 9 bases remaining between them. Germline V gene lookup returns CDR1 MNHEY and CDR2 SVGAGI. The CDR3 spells CASSLDSSGANVLTF. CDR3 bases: TGTGCCAGCAGCCTCGACAGCTCTGGGGCCAACGTCCTGACTTTC.

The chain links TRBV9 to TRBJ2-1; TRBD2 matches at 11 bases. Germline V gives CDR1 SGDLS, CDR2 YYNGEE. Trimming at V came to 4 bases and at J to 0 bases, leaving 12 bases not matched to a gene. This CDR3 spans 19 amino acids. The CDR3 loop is CASSPRGSGGGSSYNEQFF. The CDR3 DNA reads TGTGCCAGCAGCCCCCGGGGTAGCGGGGGGGGGAGCTCCTACAATGAGCAGTTCTTC.

The CDR3 sequence is CASRLSPTSGNEQFF. In DNA, the CDR3 is TGCGCCAGCAGGCTGTCCCCCACTAGCGGCAATGAGCAGTTCTTC. The rearrangement links TRBV5-1 to TRBJ2-1; 8 positions agree with TRBD2. Germline-derived CDR1 and CDR2 are SGHRS and YFSETQ. Trimming at V came to 5 bases and at J to 6 bases, leaving 10 bases not matched to a gene. The CDR3 sequence is 15 residues long.

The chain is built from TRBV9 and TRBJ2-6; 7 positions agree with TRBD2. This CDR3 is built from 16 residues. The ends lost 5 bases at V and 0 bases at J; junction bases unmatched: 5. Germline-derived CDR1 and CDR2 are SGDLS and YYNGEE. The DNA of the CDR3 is TGTGCCAGCAGTCAAGGGAGGGGCTCTGGGGCCAACGTCCTGACTTTC. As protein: CASSQGRGSGANVLTF.

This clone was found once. The CDR3 sequence: CAWSHGGVSYEQYF. The DNA of the CDR3 is TGTGCCTGGAGTCACGGGGGAGTATCCTACGAGCAGTACTTC. The chain recombines TRBV30 with TRBJ2-7; tentatively, D is TRBD2 (6 bases). V was clipped by 2 bases and J by 1 base, with 12 bases between them. Germline-derived CDR1 and CDR2 are GTSNPN and SVGIG (reference sequence). The CDR3 spans 14 residues.

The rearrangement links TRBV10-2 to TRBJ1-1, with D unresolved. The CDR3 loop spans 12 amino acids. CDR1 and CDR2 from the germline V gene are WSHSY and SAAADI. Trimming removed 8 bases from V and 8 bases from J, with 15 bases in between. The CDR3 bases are TGCGCCAGCCAGACCCAGTACGGGGAAGCTTTCTTT. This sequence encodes CASQTQYGEAFF.

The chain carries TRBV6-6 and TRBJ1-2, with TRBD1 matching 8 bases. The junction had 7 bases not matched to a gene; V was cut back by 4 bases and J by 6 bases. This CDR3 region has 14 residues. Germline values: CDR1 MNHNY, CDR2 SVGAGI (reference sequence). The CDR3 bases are TGTGCCAGCAGTTCTGGACAGGGTAAAGATGGCTACACCTTC. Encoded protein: CASSSGQGKDGYTF.

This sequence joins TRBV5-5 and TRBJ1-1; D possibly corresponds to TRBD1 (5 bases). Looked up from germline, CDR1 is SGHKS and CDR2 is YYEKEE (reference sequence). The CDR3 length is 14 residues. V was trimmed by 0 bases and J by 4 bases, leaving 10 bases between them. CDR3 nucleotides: TGTGCCAGCAGCTTGGCAGGGCGGGGCACTGAAGCTTTCTTT. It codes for CASSLAGRGTEAFF.

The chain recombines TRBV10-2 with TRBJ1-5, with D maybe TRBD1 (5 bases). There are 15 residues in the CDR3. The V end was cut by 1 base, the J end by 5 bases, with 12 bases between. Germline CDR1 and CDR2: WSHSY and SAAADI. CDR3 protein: CASSEFGQGYQPQHF. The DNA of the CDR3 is TGCGCCAGCAGTGAGTTCGGGCAGGGATATCAGCCCCAGCATTTT.

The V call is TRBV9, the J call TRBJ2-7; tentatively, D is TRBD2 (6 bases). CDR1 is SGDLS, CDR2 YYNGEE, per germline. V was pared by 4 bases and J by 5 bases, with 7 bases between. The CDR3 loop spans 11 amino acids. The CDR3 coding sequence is TGTGCCAGCAGCCGGGGGAACGAGCAGTACTTC. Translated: CASSRGNEQYF. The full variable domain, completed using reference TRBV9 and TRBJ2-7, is DSGVTQTPKHLITATGQRVTLRCSPRSGDLSVYWYQQSLDQGLQFLIQYYNGEERAKGNILERFSAQQFPDLHSELNLSSLELGDSALYFCASSRGNEQYFGPGTRLTVT.

The CDR3 reads CASFGGPLHGYTF. As DNA, the CDR3 is TGTGCCAGCTTCGGGGGGCCTCTCCATGGCTACACCTTC. The genes are TRBV2 and TRBJ1-2; the D gene is possibly TRBD1 (6 bases). Trimming took off 8 bases at V and 6 bases at J, with 16 bases between the two ends. The CDR3 is 13 amino acids. Germline CDR1 is SNHLY and CDR2 is FYNNEI.

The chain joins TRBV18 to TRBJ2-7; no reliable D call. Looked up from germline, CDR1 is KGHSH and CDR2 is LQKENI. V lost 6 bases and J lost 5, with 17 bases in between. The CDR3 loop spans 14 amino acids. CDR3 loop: CASSRSSGTDEQYF. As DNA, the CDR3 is TGTGCCAGCTCCCGTTCTAGTGGAACCGACGAGCAGTACTTC.

The CDR3 protein is CASTGLYNEQFF. The DNA for the CDR3 is TGTGCCAGCACGGGGTTATACAATGAGCAGTTCTTC. The chain links TRBV5-4 to TRBJ2-1; TRBD2 is a possible D gene (5 bases). CDR1 and CDR2 from the germline V gene are SGHNT and YYREEE (reference sequence). V was shortened by 6 bases and J by 4 bases, with 8 bases between the two germline ends. This CDR3 comprises 12 residues. Complete variable domain (other parts from reference TRBV5-4 and TRBJ2-1): ETGVTQSPTHLIKTRGQQVTLRCSSQSGHNTVSWYQQALGQGPQFIFQYYREEENGRGNFPPRFSGLQFPNYSSELNVNALELDDSALYLCASTGLYNEQFFGPGTRLTVL.

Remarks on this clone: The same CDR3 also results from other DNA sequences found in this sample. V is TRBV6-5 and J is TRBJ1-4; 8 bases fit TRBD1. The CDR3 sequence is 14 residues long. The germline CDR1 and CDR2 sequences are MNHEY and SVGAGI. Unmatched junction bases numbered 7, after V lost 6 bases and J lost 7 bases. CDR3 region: CASRLQGVGEKLFF. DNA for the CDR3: TGTGCCAGCAGGTTACAGGGGGTCGGTGAAAAACTGTTTTTT.

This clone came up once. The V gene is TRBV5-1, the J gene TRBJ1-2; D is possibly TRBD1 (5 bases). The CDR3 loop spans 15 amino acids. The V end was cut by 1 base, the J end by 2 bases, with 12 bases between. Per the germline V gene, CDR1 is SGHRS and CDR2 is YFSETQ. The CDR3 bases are TGCGCCAGCAGCTTGCACGGACAAGAAAACTATGGCTACACCTTC. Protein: CASSLHGQENYGYTF. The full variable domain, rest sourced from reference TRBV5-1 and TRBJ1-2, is KAGVTQTPRYLIKTRGQQVTLSCSPISGHRSVSWYQQTPGQGLQFLFEYFSETQRNKGNFPGRFSGRQFSNSRSEMNVSTLELGDSALYLCASSLHGQENYGYTFGSGTRLTVV.

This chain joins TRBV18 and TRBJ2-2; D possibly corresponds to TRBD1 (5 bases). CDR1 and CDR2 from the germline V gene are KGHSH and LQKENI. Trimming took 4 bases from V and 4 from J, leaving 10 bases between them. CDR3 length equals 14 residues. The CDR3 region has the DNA TGTGCCAGCTCACTTCCAAGGGGCACCGGGGAGCTGTTTTTT. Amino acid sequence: CASSLPRGTGELFF.

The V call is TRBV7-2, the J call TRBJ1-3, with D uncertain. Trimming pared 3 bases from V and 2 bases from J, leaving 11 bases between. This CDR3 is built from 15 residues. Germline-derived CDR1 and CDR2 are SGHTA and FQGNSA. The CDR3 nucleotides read TGTGCCAGCAGCTTGGGCCCCACGACTGGAAACACCATATATTTT. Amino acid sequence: CASSLGPTTGNTIYF.

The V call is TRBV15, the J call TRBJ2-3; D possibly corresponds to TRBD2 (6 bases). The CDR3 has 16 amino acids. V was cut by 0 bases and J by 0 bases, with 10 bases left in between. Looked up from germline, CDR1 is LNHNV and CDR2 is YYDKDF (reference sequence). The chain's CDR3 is CATSRDTGLSTDTQYF. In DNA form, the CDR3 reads TGTGCCACCAGCAGAGATACGGGACTGAGCACAGATACGCAGTATTTT.

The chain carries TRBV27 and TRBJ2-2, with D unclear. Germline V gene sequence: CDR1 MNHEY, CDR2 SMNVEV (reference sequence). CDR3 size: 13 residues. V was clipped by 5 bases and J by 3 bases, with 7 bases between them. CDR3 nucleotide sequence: TGTGCCAGCAGTCTGTTCCACACCGGGGAGCTGTTTTTT. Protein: CASSLFHTGELFF.

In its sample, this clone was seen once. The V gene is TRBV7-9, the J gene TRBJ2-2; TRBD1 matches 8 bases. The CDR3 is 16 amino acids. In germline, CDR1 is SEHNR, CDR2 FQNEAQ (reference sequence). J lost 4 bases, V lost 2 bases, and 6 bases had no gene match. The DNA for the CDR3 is TGTGCCAGCAGCTTACCCCGGACAGGGAGCACCGGGGAGCTGTTTTTT. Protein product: CASSLPRTGSTGELFF. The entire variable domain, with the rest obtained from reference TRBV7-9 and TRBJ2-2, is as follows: DTGVSQNPRHKITKRGQNVTFRCDPISEHNRLYWYRQTLGQGPEFLTYFQNEAQLEKSRLLSDRFSAERPKGSFSTLEIQRTEQGDSAMYLCASSLPRTGSTGELFFGEGSRLTVL.

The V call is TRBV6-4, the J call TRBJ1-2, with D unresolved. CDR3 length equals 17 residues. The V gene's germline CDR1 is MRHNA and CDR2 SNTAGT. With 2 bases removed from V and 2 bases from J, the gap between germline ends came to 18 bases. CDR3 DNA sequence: TGTGCCAGCAGTGACCTCCGGGTTACACGCCGCAACTATGGCTACACCTTC. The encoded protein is CASSDLRVTRRNYGYTF.